Presented here are 30 T cell receptor beta chains from one specimen sequenced in a study of T-cell reconstitution after alpha-beta-depleted transplantation in children (TCRdb year 2016). Receptor amplification or capture employed PCR. Sequencing instrument: Illumina HiSeq 2500. TCR library preparation used molecular barcoding, with unique molecular identifiers applied to normalize quantification of the TCRbeta repertoire. The public reads were reanalyzed by TCRdb: fastp trimming at Q25, MiXCR alignment, in-frame beta chains only. Rows with a matching CDR3 protein are joined into one entry that keeps the most common DNA and genes. This sample gives 700,000 or so distinct CDR3 sequences in total; about an eighth of them show up just once. Roughly 0.77% of the sample goes to the ten largest clones. According to the study, the label for this sample's treatment or condition signals: allogeneic hematopoietic cell transplantation with graft depleted of TCRalphabeta T cells and CD19 B cells.

Sequenced here: PBMCs, sampled before TCRalphabeta/CD19-depleted stem cell transplant. These receptors were obtained from a girl under 10 years old with congenital amegakaryocytic thrombocytopenia, due to receive a stem cell transplant.

This clonotype appeared a few times. V and J are TRBV5-1 and TRBJ1-2, with TRBD1 matching 7 bases. Germline V gives CDR1 SGHRS, CDR2 YFSETQ. The length of the CDR3 is 13 residues. V shed 4 bases and J 4 bases; nucleotides not matched to a gene: 4. The CDR3 loop reads CASSRDSRYGYTF. The DNA of the CDR3 is TGCGCCAGCAGCCGGGACAGCCGCTATGGCTACACCTTC.

At least ten counts were recorded for this clonotype. This chain joins TRBV12-3 or TRBV12-4 and TRBJ1-4; D is undetermined. V was trimmed by 3 bases and J by 5 bases, leaving 7 bases between them. This CDR3 spans 13 amino acids. As DNA, the CDR3 is TGTGCCAGCAGTTTTGAGACGAATGAAAAACTGTTTTTT. Amino acids: CASSFETNEKLFF.

Many counts were recorded for this clonotype. The gene calls are TRBV28 and TRBJ1-5; 7 bases fit TRBD1. Germline-derived CDR1 and CDR2 are MDHEN and SYDVKM. V shed 6 bases and J 4 bases; nucleotides not matched to a gene: 15. The CDR3 is 17 amino acids. The CDR3, as DNA: TGTGCCAGCAGGACGACTCGAATGGGACAGCCGAATCAGCCCCAGCATTTT. Encoded protein: CASRTTRMGQPNQPQHF.

This clonotype has just a few counts. The V call is TRBV20-1, the J call TRBJ2-3; no clear D gene. The length of the CDR3 is 14 residues. Germline lookup yields CDR1 DFQATT and CDR2 SNEGSKA (reference sequence). With 5 bases removed from V and 1 base from J, the gap between germline ends came to 13 bases. In DNA, the CDR3 is TGCAGTGCTCAAGTATCACGGGGCACAGATACGCAGTATTTT. It translates to CSAQVSRGTDTQYF.

In its sample, this clonotype was seen many times. The rearrangement uses TRBV5-1 and TRBJ1-1; a possible D gene is TRBD1 (5 bases). This CDR3 spans 15 amino acids. V was trimmed by 3 bases and J by 1 base, leaving 13 bases between them. Germline values: CDR1 SGHRS, CDR2 YFSETQ. The CDR3 sequence: CASSSPRGPNTEAFF. Here the CDR3 DNA reads TGCGCCAGCAGCTCGCCCCGGGGCCCGAACACTGAAGCTTTCTTT.

This clonotype was observed at least ten times. The CDR3 nucleotides are TGTGCCAGCAGCCCCCAACACCAGCGTGGTACGGGTTGGACTGAAGCTTTCTTT. This codes for CASSPQHQRGTGWTEAFF. V gene TRBV7-2 combines with J gene TRBJ1-1; D is unclear. The V gene lost 5 bases and the J gene lost 5 bases, with 27 bases spanning the gap. The CDR3 runs 18 residues. Germline-derived CDR1 and CDR2 are SGHTA and FQGNSA.

This clonotype was recorded many times. The V gene is TRBV7-2, the J gene TRBJ2-1, with a tentative D call TRBD2 (5 bases). Per germline, CDR1 SGHTA and CDR2 FQGNSA. The CDR3 has 14 residues. The ends were cut back, 0 bases at V and 6 bases at J, with 9 bases in the middle. CDR3: CASSLAGASNEQFF. The CDR3 nucleotides read TGTGCCAGCAGCTTAGCGGGAGCGTCCAATGAGCAGTTCTTC.

This clonotype was recorded at least ten times. This sequence joins TRBV5-1 and TRBJ2-1, with 8 bases that match TRBD2. In germline, CDR1 is SGHRS, CDR2 YFSETQ. V shed 0 bases, J shed 2 bases, and the junction held 4 bases outside the gene matches. This CDR3 has 16 amino acids. CDR3 bases: TGCGCCAGCAGCTTGGTGGCGGGAGGCCCCTACAATGAGCAGTTCTTC. Its translation: CASSLVAGGPYNEQFF.

The chain links TRBV24-1 to TRBJ2-2; D perhaps matches TRBD2 (5 bases). CDR1 is KGHDR, CDR2 SFDVKD, per germline. This CDR3 has 16 amino acids. V lost 4 bases, J lost 5 bases, and 16 bases lay in between. CDR3 sequence: CATSDPLGPGTGELFF. The CDR3 DNA is TGTGCCACCAGTGACCCCCTAGGCCCGGGGACCGGGGAGCTGTTTTTT.

This clonotype came up a few times. The gene calls are TRBV20-1 and TRBJ1-1; D gene unclear. CDR1 is DFQATT, CDR2 SNEGSKA, per germline (reference sequence). V shed 4 bases and J shed 1 base, with 1 base lying between them. The CDR3 is 10 amino acids. The CDR3 region is CSATNTEAFF. For the CDR3, the DNA is TGCAGTGCTACGAACACTGAAGCTTTCTTT.

This chain connects TRBV20-1 to TRBJ2-5, with TRBD2 identical over 7 bases. The length of the CDR3 is 16 residues. In germline, CDR1 is DFQATT, CDR2 SNEGSKA (reference sequence). V trimming: 8 bases; J trimming: 1 base; junction bases outside the gene matches: 16. The CDR3 spells CSLHLGLAGPQETQYF. CDR3 in DNA: TGCAGTCTACACTTAGGGTTAGCGGGCCCCCAAGAGACCCAGTACTTC.

The sample holds many counts of this clonotype. The rearrangement links TRBV20-1 to TRBJ2-1, with 9 bases that match TRBD2. The CDR3 totals 15 residues. Germline CDR1 is DFQATT and CDR2 is SNEGSKA (reference sequence). V trimming: 2 bases; J trimming: 3 bases; junction bases outside the gene matches: 5. This CDR3 is CSARSIAGVYNEQFF. The CDR3 nucleotides are TGCAGTGCTAGATCAATAGCGGGGGTCTACAATGAGCAGTTCTTC.

The chain couples TRBV20-1 to TRBJ1-2; D perhaps matches TRBD1 (6 bases). The CDR3 contains 17 residues. The germline V and J ends were trimmed by 1 base and 3 bases, with 21 bases remaining between them. Germline V gene lookup returns CDR1 DFQATT and CDR2 SNEGSKA (reference sequence). The CDR3 DNA reads TGCAGTGCTAGAGGGCTGGCAGTTACTGAGGGGGACTATGGCTACACCTTC. Amino acids: CSARGLAVTEGDYGYTF.

A few counts support this clonotype. The genes are TRBV9 and TRBJ2-1; D remains ambiguous. This CDR3 is built from 15 residues. CDR1 is SGDLS and CDR2 is YYNGEE in the germline V gene. V was clipped by 0 bases and J by 5 bases, with 12 bases between them. In DNA, the CDR3 is TGTGCCAGCAGCGTAGTGGAAGGGTCTCACAATGAGCAGTTCTTC. It codes for CASSVVEGSHNEQFF.

This clonotype was recorded at least ten times. The chain uses TRBV5-8 and TRBJ1-5; no clear D. Trimming took 2 bases from V and 2 from J, leaving 17 bases between them. The CDR3 totals 17 residues. Germline V gives CDR1 SGHTS, CDR2 YDEGEE. The CDR3 loop reads CASSLWGAGFGNQPQHF. The CDR3 DNA follows: TGTGCCAGCAGCTTATGGGGAGCGGGTTTTGGCAATCAGCCCCAGCATTTT. The full variable domain, its missing parts supplied by reference TRBV5-8 and TRBJ1-5, is EAGVTQSPTHLIKTRGQQATLRCSPISGHTSVYWYQQALGLGLQFLLWYDEGEERNRGNFPPRFSGRQFPNYSSELNVNALELEDSALYLCASSLWGAGFGNQPQHFGDGTRLSIL.

This clonotype was detected ten times or more. This chain uses TRBV10-1 with TRBJ2-1, with D possibly being TRBD2 (5 bases). CDR1 and CDR2 from the germline V gene are WNHNN and SYGVQD (reference sequence). V was pared by 5 bases and J by 10 bases, with 21 bases between. The CDR3 totals 15 residues. This CDR3 is CASSRELVPAGEQFF. CDR3 nucleotides: TGCGCCAGCAGTCGAGAACTAGTTCCAGCAGGCGAGCAGTTCTTC.

The sample holds many counts of this clonotype. V and J are TRBV12-3 or TRBV12-4 and TRBJ2-1; D unclear. The CDR3 contains 16 residues. Trimming removed 2 bases at V and 6 bases at J, with 17 bases between. The CDR3 DNA sequence: TGTGCCAGCAGTTTAATTGAGCCTAGAAGTAGCAATGAGCAGTTCTTC. Encoded protein: CASSLIEPRSSNEQFF.

This clonotype was detected a few times. V gene TRBV6-5 combines with J gene TRBJ2-3; D may be TRBD2 (7 bases). Trimming removed 0 bases from V and 7 bases from J, with 20 bases in between. The CDR3 is made up of 17 amino acids. CDR1 and CDR2 from the germline V gene are MNHEY and SVGAGI. In nucleotides, the CDR3 is TGTGCCAGCAGTTACTCGATTGAGGGGGAGGGCCAAAATACGCAGTATTTT. Translating gives CASSYSIEGEGQNTQYF.

There are many counts of this clonotype. This sequence joins TRBV12-3 or TRBV12-4 and TRBJ1-2; TRBD1 agrees at 8 bases. Germline trimming cut 6 bases from V and 6 bases from J; bases unmatched to any gene: 9. This CDR3 has 14 amino acids. The CDR3 sequence: CASRIDRGTHGYTF. CDR3 DNA sequence: TGTGCCAGCAGGATAGACAGGGGAACTCATGGCTACACCTTC.

This clonotype was observed at least ten times. The chain joins TRBV20-1 to TRBJ2-4; a possible D gene is TRBD2 (5 bases). CDR3 size: 13 residues. The V end was cut by 6 bases, the J end by 8 bases, with 17 bases between. Germline lookup yields CDR1 DFQATT and CDR2 SNEGSKA (reference sequence). In nucleotides, the CDR3 is TGCAGTGCCGAACTAGGAAGTGGGGACATTCAGTACTTC. As protein: CSAELGSGDIQYF.

The sample holds a few counts of this clonotype. The rearrangement uses TRBV19 and TRBJ2-3; D is undetermined. The CDR3 spans 14 residues. Between the trimmed V and J ends, which lost 2 bases and 4 bases, there was a span of 10 bases. Per the germline V gene, CDR1 is LNHDA and CDR2 is SQIVND (reference sequence). The chain's CDR3 is CASSINPGPDTQYF. The CDR3 DNA reads as TGTGCCAGTAGTATAAATCCGGGTCCAGATACGCAGTATTTT.

The table lists this clonotype with many counts. The chain joins TRBV29-1 to TRBJ2-3; TRBD1 is a possible D gene (6 bases). V was shortened by 5 bases and J by 4 bases, with 16 bases between the two germline ends. Germline V gene lookup returns CDR1 SQVTM and CDR2 ANQGSEA. This CDR3 has 14 amino acids. The CDR3 DNA is TGCAGCGTTAATGGGGCAGGGGCAGCAGATACGCAGTATTTT. Translating gives CSVNGAGAADTQYF.

The CDR3 is CASRTVSQETQYF. The CDR3 DNA sequence: TGCGCCAGCAGGACGGTCAGCCAAGAGACCCAGTACTTC. The chain couples TRBV5-1 to TRBJ2-5; D unclear. In germline, CDR1 is SGHRS, CDR2 YFSETQ. The V end lost 5 bases, the J end lost 1 base, and 9 bases lay between the germline ends. This CDR3 contains 13 residues.

This clonotype has only a few counts. The chain has TRBV7-2 and TRBJ2-1, with 8 bases fitting TRBD2. This CDR3 contains 20 residues. Germline V lookup: CDR1 SGHTA, CDR2 FQGNSA. Trimming cost V 0 bases and J 5 bases; bases outside gene matches: 18. The CDR3 reads CASSLAFFSGAGVIDNEQFF. The CDR3 DNA is TGTGCCAGCAGCTTAGCTTTTTTTTCGGGAGCGGGAGTTATCGACAATGAGCAGTTCTTC.

The J gene is TRBJ2-4, the V gene TRBV7-9, with a possible D match to TRBD1 (6 bases). The length of the CDR3 is 16 residues. Germline values: CDR1 SEHNR, CDR2 FQNEAQ (reference sequence). Trimming shortened V by 5 bases and J by 0 bases, and 14 bases separated the two germline ends. CDR3 bases: TGTGCCAGCAGCCTATCGACAGGACTAGCCAAAAACATTCAGTACTTC. Amino acids: CASSLSTGLAKNIQYF.

The chain recombines TRBV9 with TRBJ2-2, with TRBD1 as a possible D gene (6 bases). Trimming stripped 3 bases from V and 9 bases from J, with 9 bases between. In germline, CDR1 is SGDLS, CDR2 YYNGEE. The CDR3 is 12 amino acids. The CDR3 region is CASSGRDRELFF. CDR3 nucleotides: TGTGCCAGCAGCGGCCGGGACAGGGAGCTGTTTTTT.

This clonotype was seen more than once but under ten times. The chain links TRBV7-9 to TRBJ2-1, with 8 bases aligning to TRBD2. J gave up 10 bases and V 1 base, and 12 bases lay outside the gene matches. Germline values: CDR1 SEHNR, CDR2 FQNEAQ (reference sequence). This CDR3 spans 16 amino acids. CDR3 sequence (DNA): TGTGCCAGCAGCTTAGGTAGCGGGGTAACGGGACAAGAGCAGTTCTTC. Translation gives CASSLGSGVTGQEQFF.

This clonotype was seen repeatedly, ten times or more. This chain joins TRBV2 and TRBJ2-7; no clear D. Between the trimmed V and J ends, which lost 4 bases and 0 bases, there was a span of 10 bases. Germline-derived CDR1 and CDR2 are SNHLY and FYNNEI. This CDR3 comprises 14 residues. CDR3 sequence (DNA): TGTGCCAGCAGTGCGACCCGGAGCTCCTACGAGCAGTACTTC. The encoded protein is CASSATRSSYEQYF.

To note about this clonotype: Its ends do not fully match the called genes, so a read error is possible. The V and J genes are TRBV12-3 or TRBV12-4 and TRBJ2-7; 11 positions agree with TRBD2. The CDR3 contains 19 residues. The CDR3, as DNA: TGTGCCTGCAGTTTCCGGACTAGCGGGTGGGGCCAGAGACCCTACGAGCAGTACTTC. Protein sequence: CACSFRTSGWGQRPYEQYF.

In its sample, this clonotype was seen a few times. The gene calls are TRBV7-8 and TRBJ2-3; the D is unclear. With 5 bases removed from V and 3 bases from J, the gap between germline ends came to 6 bases. The CDR3 extends over 12 amino acids. CDR1 and CDR2 from the germline V gene are SGHVS and FQNEAQ. The CDR3 sequence is CASSPWTDTQYF. The CDR3 DNA reads TGTGCCAGCAGCCCTTGGACAGATACGCAGTATTTT.